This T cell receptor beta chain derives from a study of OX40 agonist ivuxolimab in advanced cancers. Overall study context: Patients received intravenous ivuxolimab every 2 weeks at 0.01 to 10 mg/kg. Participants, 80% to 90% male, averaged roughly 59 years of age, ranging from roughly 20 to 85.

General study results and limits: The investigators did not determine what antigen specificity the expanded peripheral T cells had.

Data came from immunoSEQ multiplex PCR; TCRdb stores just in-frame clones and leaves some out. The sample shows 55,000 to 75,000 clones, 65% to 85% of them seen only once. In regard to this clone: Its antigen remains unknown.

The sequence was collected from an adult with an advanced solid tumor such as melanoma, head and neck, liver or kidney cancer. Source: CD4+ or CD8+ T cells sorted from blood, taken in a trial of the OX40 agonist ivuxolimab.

For the CDR3, the DNA is TGTGCCAGCAGCTCTCTAGCGGGCCGCCCCTACGAGCAGTACTTC. It encodes CASSSLAGRPYEQYF. This chain links TRBV7-2 with TRBJ2-7; 8 nucleotides line up with TRBD2. The CDR3 consists of 15 residues. Germline V gene data show CDR1 as SGHTA and CDR2 as FQGNSA. Trimming took 4 bases from V and 2 from J; bases not matched to a gene: 7.